The rows below give T cell receptor beta chains drawn from one sample of a study of graft-versus-host responses after intestinal transplantation. Repertoires were generated with immunoSEQ multiplex PCR, while TCRdb's copy carries only in-frame clones and drops some. The sample records around 30,000 clones, 75% to 90% being singletons. The input for sequencing was PBMCs, taken approximately 28 days after intestinal transplant. The receptors were sampled from a human patient who received an intestinal transplant, so some T cells may come from the graft donor. The CDR3 runs from the conserved cysteine through the conserved F or W. The order of the fields is clone size, D gene, V gene, J gene, CDR3 DNA, CDR3 protein. A D gene is named only where the DNA matches it firmly. Expanded clones are given a class, and other clones once, few, many or no size at all.

clone size: few
D gene: TRBD1
V gene: TRBV2
J gene: TRBJ2-5
CDR3 DNA: TGTGCCAGCAGCGGACAGGGAGGAGAGACCCAGTACTTC
CDR3 protein: CASSGQGGETQYF

clone size: NA
D gene: NA
V gene: TRBV18
J gene: TRBJ2-1
CDR3 DNA: TGTGCCAGCTCACCACGGCTCTCCTACAATGAGCAGTTCTTC
CDR3 protein: CASSPRLSYNEQFF

clone size: NA
D gene: NA
V gene: TRBV9
J gene: TRBJ1-6
CDR3 DNA: TGTGCCAGCAGCGTAACCCCATACGGTAATTCACCCCTCCACTTT
CDR3 protein: CASSVTPYGNSPLHF

clone size: once
D gene: NA
V gene: TRBV4-2
J gene: TRBJ1-1
CDR3 DNA: TGTGCCAGCAGCCAAGGCAGGAACACTGAAGCTTTCTTT
CDR3 protein: CASSQGRNTEAFF

clone size: NA
D gene: NA
V gene: TRBV6-5
J gene: TRBJ2-2
CDR3 DNA: TGTGCCAGCAGTTACTGGGATACCGGGGAGCTGTTTTTT
CDR3 protein: CASSYWDTGELFF

clone size: NA
D gene: NA
V gene: TRBV7-3
J gene: TRBJ2-5
CDR3 DNA: TGTGCCAGCAGCGAACCCGGGGAGACCCAGTACTTC
CDR3 protein: CASSEPGETQYF

clone size: NA
D gene: TRBD2
V gene: TRBV5-1
J gene: TRBJ2-1
CDR3 DNA: TGCGCCAGCAGCTCCTTCGGGCCAGCGGGGGCCAGCTCCTACAATGAGCAGTTCTTC
CDR3 protein: CASSSFGPAGASSYNEQFF

clone size: NA
D gene: NA
V gene: TRBV28
J gene: TRBJ1-5
CDR3 DNA: TGTGCCAGCCGATCCCAGGGTTATAGCAATCAGCCCCAGCATTTT
CDR3 protein: CASRSQGYSNQPQHF

clone size: NA
D gene: TRBD1
V gene: TRBV4-1
J gene: TRBJ2-5
CDR3 DNA: TGCGCCAGCAGCCAAGCCCGGGACAGGGGAACTCGGGGGGAGACCCAGTACTTC
CDR3 protein: CASSQARDRGTRGETQYF

clone size: once
D gene: TRBD2
V gene: TRBV27
J gene: TRBJ2-1
CDR3 DNA: TGTGCCAGCAGGGGACTAGCGGGAGGGAATGAGCAGTTCTTC
CDR3 protein: CASRGLAGGNEQFF

clone size: NA
D gene: TRBD1
V gene: TRBV28
J gene: TRBJ2-3
CDR3 DNA: TGTGCCAGCAGTTTGACAGGGGGCGGCACAGATACGCAGTATTTT
CDR3 protein: CASSLTGGGTDTQYF

clone size: few
D gene: TRBD1
V gene: TRBV7-8
J gene: TRBJ1-2
CDR3 DNA: TGTGCCAGCAGACAACCCGGACAGGGGAACGGCTACACCTTC
CDR3 protein: CASRQPGQGNGYTF

clone size: NA
D gene: NA
V gene: TRBV9
J gene: TRBJ2-1
CDR3 DNA: TGTGCCAGCAGGTATCCGAGGGGTCTCCCACCTTACAATGAGCAGTTCTTC
CDR3 protein: CASRYPRGLPPYNEQFF

clone size: once
D gene: TRBD1
V gene: TRBV4-2
J gene: TRBJ2-7
CDR3 DNA: TGTGCCAGCAGCCAAGACCCAGGGGGCTCCTACGAGCAGTACTTC
CDR3 protein: CASSQDPGGSYEQYF

clone size: NA
D gene: NA
V gene: TRBV4-1
J gene: TRBJ2-1
CDR3 DNA: TGCGCCAGCAGCGACTCCGGCAATGAGCAGTTCTTC
CDR3 protein: CASSDSGNEQFF

clone size: NA
D gene: TRBD2
V gene: TRBV7-3
J gene: TRBJ2-7
CDR3 DNA: TGTGCCAGCAGCCCGTTAGCGGGTAGCTCCTACGAGCAGTACTTC
CDR3 protein: CASSPLAGSSYEQYF

clone size: NA
D gene: TRBD2
V gene: TRBV5-4
J gene: TRBJ2-3
CDR3 DNA: TGTGCCAGCAGCTTCTTCCTGGGGCGGGAGGGCACAGATACGCAGTATTTT
CDR3 protein: CASSFFLGREGTDTQYF